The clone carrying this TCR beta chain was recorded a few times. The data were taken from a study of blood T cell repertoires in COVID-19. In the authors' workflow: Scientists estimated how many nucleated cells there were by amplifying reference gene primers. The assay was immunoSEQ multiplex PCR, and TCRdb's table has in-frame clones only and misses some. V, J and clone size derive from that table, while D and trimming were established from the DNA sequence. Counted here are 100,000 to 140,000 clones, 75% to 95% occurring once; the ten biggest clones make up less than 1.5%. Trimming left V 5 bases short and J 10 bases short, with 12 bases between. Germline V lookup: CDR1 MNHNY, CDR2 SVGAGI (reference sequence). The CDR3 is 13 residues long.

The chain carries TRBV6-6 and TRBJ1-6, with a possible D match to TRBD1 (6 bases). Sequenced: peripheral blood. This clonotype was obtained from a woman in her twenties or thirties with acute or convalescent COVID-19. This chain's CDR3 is CASSNNRVSPLHF. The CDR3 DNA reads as TGTGCCAGCAGTAACAACAGGGTATCACCCCTCCACTTT.